The rows below give T cell receptor beta chains drawn from one sample of a study of blood T cell repertoires in COVID-19. Generated by immunoSEQ multiplex PCR, the TCRdb table keeps only in-frame clones and is missing some. The table lists about 140,000 clones, about 83% of them singletons, with around 1.6% in the top ten. The sample consisted of peripheral blood. The receptors derive from a human donor in a cohort sampled during active COVID-19. CDR3s include the opening cysteine and the closing phenylalanine or tryptophan. The D gene is left open where the match is weak. Only some rows state a clone size, as once, few, many or a class for expanded clones.

abundance	v_gene	d_gene	j_gene	CDR3aa	CDR3nt
-	TRBV6-1	TRBD2	TRBJ2-1	CASSEQGTSFINEQFF	TGTGCCAGCAGTGAGCAGGGGACTAGCTTTATCAATGAGCAGTTCTTC
-	TRBV28	TRBD1	TRBJ2-1	CASSFGEGQGAGNEQFF	TGTGCCAGCAGTTTCGGGGAGGGACAGGGGGCCGGGAATGAGCAGTTCTTC
-	TRBV11-1	TRBD2	TRBJ2-1	CASNGLAGALEQFF	TGTGCCAGCAACGGACTAGCGGGAGCTCTTGAGCAGTTCTTC
-	TRBV6-6	TRBD1	TRBJ1-5	CASSYDRDHQPQHF	TGTGCCAGCAGTTACGACAGGGACCATCAGCCCCAGCATTTT
-	TRBV2	-	TRBJ1-1	CASSPTAVNTEAFF	TGTGCCAGCAGCCCGACAGCCGTGAACACTGAAGCTTTCTTT
once	TRBV19	-	TRBJ2-1	CASSTQGRDNEQFF	TGTGCCAGTAGTACCCAGGGAAGGGACAATGAGCAGTTCTTC
once	TRBV2	TRBD1	TRBJ2-5	CASRDDRGRETQYF	TGTGCCAGCAGGGACGACAGGGGACGGGAGACCCAGTACTTC
-	TRBV5-1	TRBD1	TRBJ1-4	CASSFRGWNEKLFF	TGCGCCAGCAGCTTCAGGGGGTGGAATGAAAAACTGTTTTTT
-	TRBV7-2	TRBD2	TRBJ2-5	CASSLREGRKTQYF	TGTGCCAGCAGCTTACGGGAGGGACGAAAGACCCAGTACTTC
-	TRBV29-1	-	TRBJ1-1	CSVVSGFTEAFF	TGCAGCGTTGTGTCAGGGTTCACTGAAGCTTTCTTT
-	TRBV7-9	TRBD1	TRBJ1-4	CASSLGTGQADKLFF	TGTGCCAGCAGCTTAGGGACCGGACAGGCCGATAAACTGTTTTTT
-	TRBV2	-	TRBJ1-2	CASSENLRDYDGYTF	TGTGCCAGCAGTGAAAATCTGAGAGACTACGACGGCTACACCTTC
once	TRBV27	-	TRBJ1-4	CASSLLRDFNEKLFF	TGTGCCAGCAGTCTCCTCCGGGATTTTAATGAAAAACTGTTTTTT
-	TRBV6-2/TRBV6-3	TRBD1	TRBJ2-3	CASSYETGSGTSTDTQYF	TGTGCCAGCAGTTACGAGACAGGGAGCGGCACGAGCACAGATACGCAGTATTTT
-	TRBV7-3	TRBD1	TRBJ1-2	CASSGGGTGYGYTF	TGTGCCAGCAGCGGGGGTGGGACAGGCTATGGCTACACCTTC
-	TRBV19	-	TRBJ2-1	CASRGGRGYYNEQFF	TGTGCCAGTAGGGGCGGCAGGGGTTACTACAATGAGCAGTTCTTC
many	TRBV11-2	-	TRBJ2-7	CASSLAVLNYEQYF	TGTGCCAGCAGCTTAGCGGTTCTTAACTACGAGCAGTACTTC
-	TRBV18	TRBD2	TRBJ2-3	CASSPPSGIYTDTQYF	TGTGCCAGCTCACCCCCCAGCGGGATTTACACAGATACGCAGTATTTT
-	TRBV27	TRBD2	TRBJ2-3	CASSPQASGRVTDTQYF	TGTGCCAGCAGTCCGCAGGCTAGCGGGAGAGTCACAGATACGCAGTATTTT
few	TRBV5-1	-	TRBJ1-1	CASSGRQDTEAFF	TGCGCCAGCAGCGGACGACAGGACACTGAAGCTTTCTTT
-	TRBV2	-	TRBJ1-3	CASRRQEQTPGNTIYF	TGTGCCAGCCGCCGACAGGAGCAAACACCAGGAAACACCATATATTTT
once	TRBV4-1	TRBD1	TRBJ1-2	CASSQGTGAVGYTF	TGCGCCAGCAGCCAAGGTACAGGGGCGGTTGGCTACACCTTC
-	TRBV11-3	-	TRBJ1-1	CASSLAPGNTEAFF	TGTGCCAGCAGCTTAGCCCCGGGGAACACTGAAGCTTTCTTT
-	TRBV5-4	-	TRBJ1-1	CASSPPRQMNTEAFF	TGTGCCAGCAGCCCCCCGAGGCAGATGAACACTGAAGCTTTCTTT
-	TRBV7-7	TRBD1	TRBJ2-1	CASSSSNRGYNEQFF	TGTGCTAGCAGTTCTTCTAACAGGGGTTACAATGAGCAGTTCTTC
few	TRBV15	-	TRBJ2-1	CATSRALGAEQFF	TGTGCCACCAGCAGAGCCCTGGGGGCGGAGCAGTTCTTC
-	TRBV11-2	-	TRBJ2-5	CASSLGGLFQETQYF	TGTGCCAGCAGCTTAGGCGGACTATTCCAAGAGACCCAGTACTTC
-	TRBV4-3	-	TRBJ1-6	CASSQGGSGTHNSPLHF	TGCGCCAGCAGCCAGGGGGGTTCCGGGACCCATAATTCACCCCTCCACTTT
few	TRBV6-5	-	TRBJ1-1	CASSYSVGRMNTEAFF	TGTGCCAGCAGTTACTCGGTGGGCCGAATGAACACTGAAGCTTTCTTT
-	TRBV9	TRBD1	TRBJ2-7	CASSPFPTGTVYEQYF	TGTGCCAGCAGCCCCTTCCCAACCGGGACAGTCTACGAGCAGTACTTC
-	TRBV7-2	-	TRBJ2-7	CASSEIAVEQYF	TGTGCCAGCAGCGAAATAGCGGTCGAGCAGTACTTC
-	TRBV11-2	TRBD1	TRBJ2-1	CASSLALTGAGYNEQFF	TGTGCCAGCAGCTTAGCCCTGACAGGGGCGGGATACAATGAGCAGTTCTTC
-	TRBV7-3	-	TRBJ1-3	CASSLQASEAGNTIYF	TGTGCCAGCAGCTTACAAGCCTCGGAGGCTGGAAACACCATATATTTT
-	TRBV29-1	TRBD1	TRBJ1-2	CSVIQGDYGYTF	TGCAGCGTGATCCAGGGGGATTATGGCTACACCTTC
-	TRBV2	TRBD2	TRBJ2-5	CATRILAGGGETQYF	TGTGCCACCAGAATCTTAGCGGGAGGGGGAGAGACCCAGTACTTC
-	TRBV9	TRBD1	TRBJ1-6	CASSVEAGRQGILHSPLHF	TGTGCCAGCAGCGTAGAGGCCGGTAGACAGGGGATTTTACATTCACCCCTCCACTTT
-	TRBV7-9	-	TRBJ2-2	CASSLGIGSSLRELFF	TGTGCCAGCAGCTTAGGAATCGGGTCTAGTCTCCGGGAGCTGTTTTTT
-	TRBV7-6	-	TRBJ2-3	CASSQVGSAPADTQYF	TGTGCCAGCAGCCAAGTAGGTAGCGCCCCGGCCGATACGCAGTATTTT
-	TRBV7-9	TRBD2	TRBJ2-6	CASSSGLAAGANVLTF	TGTGCCAGCAGCTCTGGACTAGCGGCTGGGGCCAACGTCCTGACTTTC
-	TRBV28	TRBD1	TRBJ1-3	CASNTGGVGNTIYF	TGTGCCAGCAATACAGGGGGTGTTGGAAACACCATATATTTT
once	TRBV18	-	TRBJ2-3	CASSGRLTTDTQYF	TGTGCCAGCTCCGGGAGACTCACCACAGATACGCAGTATTTT
few	TRBV5-1	-	TRBJ2-5	CASSLGAVDTAPRETQYF	TGCGCCAGCAGCTTGGGGGCAGTCGATACCGCCCCCCGAGAGACCCAGTACTTC
-	TRBV19	TRBD2	TRBJ2-7	CASRGASGSHEQYF	TGTGCCAGTAGAGGGGCTAGCGGGAGTCACGAGCAGTACTTC
-	TRBV7-2	TRBD2	TRBJ2-1	CASSLDGTRGRNEQFF	TGTGCCAGCAGCTTAGACGGGACTAGGGGCCGCAATGAGCAGTTCTTC
-	TRBV9	-	TRBJ2-5	CASSPEGTARDETQYF	TGTGCCAGCAGCCCGGAGGGTACGGCCCGAGACGAGACCCAGTACTTC
-	TRBV9	TRBD2	TRBJ2-2	CASSWTSGGTGELFF	TGTGCCAGCTCTTGGACTAGCGGGGGAACCGGGGAGCTGTTTTTT
-	TRBV25-1	-	TRBJ1-4	CASNQLLGEKLFF	TGTGCCAGCAACCAACTACTTGGTGAAAAACTGTTTTTT
once	TRBV5-1	TRBD2	TRBJ2-2	CASSMEGLAGELFF	TGCGCCAGCAGCATGGAGGGACTAGCCGGGGAGCTGTTTTTT
-	TRBV19	-	TRBJ2-4	CASSRQDGGGTKNIQYF	TGTGCCAGTAGTAGACAGGACGGGGGAGGGACCAAAAACATTCAGTACTTC
-	TRBV11-2	-	TRBJ1-5	CASRPGERPQHF	TGTGCCAGCAGACCTGGGGAGAGGCCCCAGCATTTT
-	TRBV6-2/TRBV6-3	-	TRBJ2-7	CASSSFNEQYF	TGTGCCAGCAGTTCTTTTAACGAGCAGTACTTC
-	TRBV28	TRBD1	TRBJ2-7	CASSLWATGKPYEQYF	TGTGCCAGCAGTTTATGGGCGACAGGGAAACCCTACGAGCAGTACTTC
-	TRBV19	TRBD1	TRBJ1-5	CASTGTGGFIQPQHF	TGTGCCAGCACCGGGACAGGGGGCTTTATTCAGCCCCAGCATTTT
-	TRBV18	-	TRBJ2-7	CASSPTVFSYEQYF	TGTGCCAGCTCACCAACGGTTTTTTCCTACGAGCAGTACTTC
-	TRBV19	-	TRBJ2-3	CASSPRGDTQYF	TGTGCCAGTAGTCCGCGGGGAGATACGCAGTATTTT
-	TRBV30	-	TRBJ2-5	CAWSARGGETQYF	TGTGCCTGGAGTGCTAGGGGCGGAGAGACCCAGTACTTC
-	TRBV14	-	TRBJ2-5	CASSPREYQETQYF	TGTGCCAGCAGCCCAAGAGAGTACCAAGAGACCCAGTACTTC